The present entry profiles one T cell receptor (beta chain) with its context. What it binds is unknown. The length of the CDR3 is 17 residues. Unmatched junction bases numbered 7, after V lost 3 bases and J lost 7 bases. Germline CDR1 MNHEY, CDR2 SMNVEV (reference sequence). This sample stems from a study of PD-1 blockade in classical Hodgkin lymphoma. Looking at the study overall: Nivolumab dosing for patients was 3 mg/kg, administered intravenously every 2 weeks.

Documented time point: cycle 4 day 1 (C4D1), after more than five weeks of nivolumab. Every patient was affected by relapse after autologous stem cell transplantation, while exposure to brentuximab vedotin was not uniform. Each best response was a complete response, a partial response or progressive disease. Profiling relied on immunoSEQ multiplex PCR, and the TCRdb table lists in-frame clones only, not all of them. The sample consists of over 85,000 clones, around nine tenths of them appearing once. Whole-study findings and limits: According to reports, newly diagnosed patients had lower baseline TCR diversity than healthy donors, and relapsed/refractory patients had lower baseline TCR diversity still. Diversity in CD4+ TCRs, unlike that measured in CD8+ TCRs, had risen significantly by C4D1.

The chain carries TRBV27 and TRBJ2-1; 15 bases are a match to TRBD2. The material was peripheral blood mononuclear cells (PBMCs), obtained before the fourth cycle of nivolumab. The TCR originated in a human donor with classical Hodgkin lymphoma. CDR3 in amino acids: CASSFGLAGGPLNEQFF. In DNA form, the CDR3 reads TGTGCCAGCAGTTTCGGACTAGCGGGGGGGCCGCTAAATGAGCAGTTCTTC.